This entry lists 7 T cell receptor beta chains sequenced from one sample in a study of T cell responses to AZD1222 COVID-19 vaccine. Method: immunoSEQ multiplex PCR; TCRdb's copy keeps in-frame clones and lacks some. The sample has 85,000 to 100,000 clones; approximately 83% are singletons. Here the sequenced sample was peripheral blood, taken on day 0 of AZD1222 vaccination. These receptor sequences come from an adult in good health.

The rearrangement uses TRBV11-1 and TRBJ1-2; D not resolved. V dropped 3 bases and J dropped 6 bases, with 11 bases sitting between them. The germline V gene has CDR1 SGHAT and CDR2 FQDESV (reference sequence). The length of the CDR3 is 13 residues. CDR3 bases: TGTGCCAGCAGCTTTGGCCCGGAGGATGGCTACACCTTC. Translation gives CASSFGPEDGYTF. The full variable domain, in which reference TRBV11-1 and TRBJ1-2 provide the parts outside the CDR3, is EAEVAQSPRYKITEKSQAVAFWCDPISGHATLYWYRQILGQGPELLVQFQDESVVDDSQLPKDRFSAERLKGVDSTLKIQPAELGDSAMYLCASSFGPEDGYTFGSGTRLTVV.

This clone was found a few times. The J gene is TRBJ2-7, the V gene TRBV30; no definite D call. The germline CDR1 and CDR2 sequences are GTSNPN and SVGIG (reference sequence). Trimming stripped 4 bases from V and 0 bases from J, with 13 bases between. This CDR3 has 14 residues. The CDR3 reads CAWKEVRSSYEQYF. CDR3 bases: TGTGCCTGGAAAGAAGTGAGGAGCTCCTACGAGCAGTACTTC.

V gene TRBV12-3 or TRBV12-4 combines with J gene TRBJ1-5, with unresolved D. With 3 bases removed from V and 7 bases from J, the gap between germline ends came to 10 bases. The CDR3 covers 13 residues. CDR3 sequence: CASSFSGIQPQHF. The CDR3 region has the DNA TGTGCCAGCAGTTTTTCCGGGATCCAGCCCCAGCATTTT.

V and J are TRBV7-9 and TRBJ2-6; D gene ambiguous. There are 15 residues in the CDR3. The germline CDR1 and CDR2 sequences are SEHNR and FQNEAQ (reference sequence). The germline V and J ends were trimmed by 2 bases and 2 bases, with 7 bases remaining between them. DNA for the CDR3: TGTGCCAGCAGCTTAAATCCCGCTGGGGCCAACGTCCTGACTTTC. Amino acids: CASSLNPAGANVLTF. The complete variable domain, with remaining parts taken from reference TRBV7-9 and TRBJ2-6, reads DTGVSQNPRHKITKRGQNVTFRCDPISEHNRLYWYRQTLGQGPEFLTYFQNEAQLEKSRLLSDRFSAERPKGSFSTLEIQRTEQGDSAMYLCASSLNPAGANVLTFGAGSRLTVL.

The rearrangement joins TRBV5-1 to TRBJ1-1; D is unclear. Trimming took 0 bases from V and 1 from J, leaving 4 bases between them. From germline, CDR1 is SGHRS and CDR2 YFSETQ. This CDR3 region has 13 residues. This CDR3 reads CASSLASNTEAFF. The DNA for the CDR3 is TGCGCCAGCAGCTTGGCTTCGAACACTGAAGCTTTCTTT.

The genes are TRBV10-1 and TRBJ1-5; TRBD1 agrees at 9 bases. The CDR3 covers 15 residues. Trimming removed 8 bases from V and 9 bases from J; junction bases left unmatched: 14. Germline assignment: CDR1 WNHNN and CDR2 SYGVQD (reference sequence). Here the CDR3 reads CASPKPGQGRAPQHF. The CDR3 bases are TGCGCCAGCCCAAAACCGGGACAGGGTCGCGCGCCCCAGCATTTT.

This clone is a singleton in its sample. CDR3 sequence (DNA): TGTGCCAGCAGCTTGGGTATCTCTGGGGCCAACGTCCTGACTTTC. This codes for CASSLGISGANVLTF. The genes are TRBV5-6 and TRBJ2-6; D call uncertain. From germline, CDR1 is SGHDT and CDR2 YYEEEE. The CDR3 has 15 amino acids. Trimming took off 0 bases at V and 0 bases at J, with 4 bases between the two ends. The full variable domain, its missing parts supplied by reference TRBV5-6 and TRBJ2-6, is DAGVTQSPTHLIKTRGQQVTLRCSPKSGHDTVSWYQQALGQGPQFIFQYYEEEERQRGNFPDRFSGHQFPNYSSELNVNALLLGDSALYLCASSLGISGANVLTFGAGSRLTVL.